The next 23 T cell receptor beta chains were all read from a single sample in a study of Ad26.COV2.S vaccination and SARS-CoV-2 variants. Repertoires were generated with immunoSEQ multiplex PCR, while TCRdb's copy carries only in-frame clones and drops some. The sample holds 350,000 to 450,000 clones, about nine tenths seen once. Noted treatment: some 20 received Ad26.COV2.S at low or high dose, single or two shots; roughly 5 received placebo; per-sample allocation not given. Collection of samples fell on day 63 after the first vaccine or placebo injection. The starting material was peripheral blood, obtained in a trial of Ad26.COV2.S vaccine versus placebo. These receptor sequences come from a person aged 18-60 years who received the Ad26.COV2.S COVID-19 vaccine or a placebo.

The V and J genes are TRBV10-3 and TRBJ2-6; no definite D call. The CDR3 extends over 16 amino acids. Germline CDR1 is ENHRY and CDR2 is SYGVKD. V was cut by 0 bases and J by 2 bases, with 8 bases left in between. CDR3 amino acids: CAISESTLAGANVLTF. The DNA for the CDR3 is TGTGCCATCAGTGAGTCGACATTAGCTGGGGCCAACGTCCTGACTTTC.

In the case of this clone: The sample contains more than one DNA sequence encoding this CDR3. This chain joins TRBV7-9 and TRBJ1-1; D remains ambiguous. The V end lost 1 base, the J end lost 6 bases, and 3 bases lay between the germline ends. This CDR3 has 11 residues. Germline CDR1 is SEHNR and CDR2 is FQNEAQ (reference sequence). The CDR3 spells CASSLGSEAFF. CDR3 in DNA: TGTGCCAGCAGCTTAGGTTCTGAAGCTTTCTTT.

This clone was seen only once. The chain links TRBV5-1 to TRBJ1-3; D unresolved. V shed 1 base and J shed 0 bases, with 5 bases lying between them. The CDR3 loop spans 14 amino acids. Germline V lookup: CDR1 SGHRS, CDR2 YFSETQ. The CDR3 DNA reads TGCGCCAGCAGCTTGTCTGTCTCTGGAAACACCATATATTTT. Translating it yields CASSLSVSGNTIYF.

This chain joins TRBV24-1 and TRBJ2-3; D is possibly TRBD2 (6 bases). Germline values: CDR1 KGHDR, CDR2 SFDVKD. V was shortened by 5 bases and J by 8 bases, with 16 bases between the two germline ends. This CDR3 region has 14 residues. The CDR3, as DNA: TGTGCCACCAGTGGGCCGGGGTCCGGGGGTACGCAGTATTTT. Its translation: CATSGPGSGGTQYF.

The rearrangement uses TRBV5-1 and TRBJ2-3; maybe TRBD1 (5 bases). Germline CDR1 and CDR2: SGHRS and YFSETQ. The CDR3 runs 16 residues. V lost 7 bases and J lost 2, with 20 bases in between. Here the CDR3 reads CASCPWSGSPTDTQYF. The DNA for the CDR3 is TGCGCCAGCTGCCCATGGTCAGGGTCGCCCACAGATACGCAGTATTTT.

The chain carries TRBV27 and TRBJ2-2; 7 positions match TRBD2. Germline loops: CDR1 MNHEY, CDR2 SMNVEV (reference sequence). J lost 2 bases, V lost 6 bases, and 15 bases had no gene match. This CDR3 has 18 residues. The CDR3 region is CASSNLMAGDGNTGELFF. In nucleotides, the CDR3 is TGTGCCAGCAGCAATCTGATGGCGGGGGACGGAAACACCGGGGAGCTGTTTTTT.

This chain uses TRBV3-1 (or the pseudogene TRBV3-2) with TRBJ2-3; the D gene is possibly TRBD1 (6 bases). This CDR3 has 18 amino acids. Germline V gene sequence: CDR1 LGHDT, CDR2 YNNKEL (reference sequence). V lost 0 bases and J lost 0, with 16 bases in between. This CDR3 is CASSQESGTRPSTDTQYF. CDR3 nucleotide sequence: TGTGCCAGCAGCCAAGAAAGTGGGACAAGACCTAGCACAGATACGCAGTATTTT.

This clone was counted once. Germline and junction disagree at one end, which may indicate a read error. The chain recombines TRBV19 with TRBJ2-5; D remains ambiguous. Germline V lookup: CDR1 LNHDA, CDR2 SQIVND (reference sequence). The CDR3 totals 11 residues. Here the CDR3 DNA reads TGTGCCAGTAGTCTAGAAGAGACCCAGTACTTC. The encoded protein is CASSLEETQYF.

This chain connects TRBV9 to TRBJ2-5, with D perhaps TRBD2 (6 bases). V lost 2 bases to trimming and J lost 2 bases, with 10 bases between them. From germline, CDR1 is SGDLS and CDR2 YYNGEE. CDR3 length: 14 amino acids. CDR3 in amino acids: CASSVRGSQETQYF. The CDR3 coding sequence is TGTGCCAGCAGCGTGCGGGGATCTCAAGAGACCCAGTACTTC.

CDR3 amino acids: CASSGGGGADEQYF. CDR3 sequence (DNA): TGCGCCAGCAGCGGGGGGGGCGGCGCGGACGAGCAGTACTTC. The rearrangement uses TRBV5-1 and TRBJ2-7; D perhaps matches TRBD2 (7 bases). V lost 4 bases, J lost 5 bases, and 16 bases lay in between. The CDR3 length is 14 residues. Looked up from germline, CDR1 is SGHRS and CDR2 is YFSETQ.

The CDR3 DNA sequence: TGTGCCAGCAGCTCGACAGCTATTAAGCAGTACTTC. Its protein product is CASSSTAIKQYF. The chain combines TRBV6-2 or TRBV6-3 with TRBJ2-7, with D possibly matching TRBD1 (5 bases). The germline V gene encodes CDR1 MNHEY and CDR2 SVGEGT. The CDR3 extends over 12 amino acids. The V and J ends lost 6 bases and 8 bases respectively, with 14 bases between them.

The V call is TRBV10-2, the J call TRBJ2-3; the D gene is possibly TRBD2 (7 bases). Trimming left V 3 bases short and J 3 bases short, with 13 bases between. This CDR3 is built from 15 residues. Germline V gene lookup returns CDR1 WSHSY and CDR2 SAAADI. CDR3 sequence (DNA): TGCGCCAGCAGTGATTCGGGGGGCCGGACAGATACGCAGTATTTT. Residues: CASSDSGGRTDTQYF.

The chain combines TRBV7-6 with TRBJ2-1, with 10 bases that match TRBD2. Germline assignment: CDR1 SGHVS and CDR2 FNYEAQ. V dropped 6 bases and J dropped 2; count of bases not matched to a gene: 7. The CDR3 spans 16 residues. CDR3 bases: TGTGCCAGCAGTCCTTTAGCGGGGGGAACCTACAATGAGCAGTTCTTC. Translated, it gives CASSPLAGGTYNEQFF.

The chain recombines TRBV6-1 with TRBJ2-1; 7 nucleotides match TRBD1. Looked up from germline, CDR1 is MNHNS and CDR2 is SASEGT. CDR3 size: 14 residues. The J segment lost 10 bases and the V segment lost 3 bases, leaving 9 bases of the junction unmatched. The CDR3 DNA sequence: TGTGCCAGCAGTGAGACCCAGGGGGTAGGCGAGCAGTTCTTC. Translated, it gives CASSETQGVGEQFF.

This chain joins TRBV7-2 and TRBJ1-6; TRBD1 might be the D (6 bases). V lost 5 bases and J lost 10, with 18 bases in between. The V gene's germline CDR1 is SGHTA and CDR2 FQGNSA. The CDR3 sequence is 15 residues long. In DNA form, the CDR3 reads TGTGCCAGCAGCCCTACAGCAGGGGAGGTCTCACCCCTCCACTTT. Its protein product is CASSPTAGEVSPLHF.

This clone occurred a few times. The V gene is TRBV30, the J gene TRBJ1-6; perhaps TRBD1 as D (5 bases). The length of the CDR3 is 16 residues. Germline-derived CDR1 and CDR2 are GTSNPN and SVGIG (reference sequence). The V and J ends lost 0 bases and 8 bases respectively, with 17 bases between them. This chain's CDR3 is CAWSVRGERRDSPLHF. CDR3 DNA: TGTGCCTGGAGTGTACGGGGGGAGAGGAGGGATTCACCCCTCCACTTT. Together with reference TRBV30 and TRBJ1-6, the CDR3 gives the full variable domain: SQTIHQWPATLVQPVGSPLSLECTVEGTSNPNLYWYRQAAGRGLQLLFYSVGIGQISSEVPQNLSASRPQDRQFILSSKKLLLSDSGFYLCAWSVRGERRDSPLHFGNGTRLTVT.

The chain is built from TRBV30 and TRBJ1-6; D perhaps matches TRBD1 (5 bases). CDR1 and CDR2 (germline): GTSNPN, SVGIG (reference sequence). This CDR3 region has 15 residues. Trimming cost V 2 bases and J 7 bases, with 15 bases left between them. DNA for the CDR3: TGTGCCTGGAGTAGTGGCAGGGTGGGGAATTCACCCCTCCACTTT. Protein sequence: CAWSSGRVGNSPLHF.

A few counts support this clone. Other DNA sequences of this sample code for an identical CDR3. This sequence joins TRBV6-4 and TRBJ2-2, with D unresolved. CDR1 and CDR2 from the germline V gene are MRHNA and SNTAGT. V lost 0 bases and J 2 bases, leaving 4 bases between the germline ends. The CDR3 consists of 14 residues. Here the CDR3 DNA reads TGTGCCAGCAGTGACTCGACCAACACCGGGGAGCTGTTTTTT. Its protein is CASSDSTNTGELFF.

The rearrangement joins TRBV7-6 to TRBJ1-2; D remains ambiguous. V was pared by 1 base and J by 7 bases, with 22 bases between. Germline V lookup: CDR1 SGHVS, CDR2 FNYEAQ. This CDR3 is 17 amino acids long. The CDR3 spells CASSLGHEGSWEFGYTF. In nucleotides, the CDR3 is TGTGCCAGCAGCTTAGGACACGAGGGCAGTTGGGAATTTGGCTACACCTTC.

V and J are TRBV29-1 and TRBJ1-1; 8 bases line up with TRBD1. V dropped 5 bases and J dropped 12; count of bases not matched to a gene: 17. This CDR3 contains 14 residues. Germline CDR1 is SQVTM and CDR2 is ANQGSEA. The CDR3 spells CSVSPFNSDRVPFF. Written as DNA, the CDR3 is TGCAGCGTTTCCCCCTTCAATTCGGACAGGGTACCTTTCTTT.

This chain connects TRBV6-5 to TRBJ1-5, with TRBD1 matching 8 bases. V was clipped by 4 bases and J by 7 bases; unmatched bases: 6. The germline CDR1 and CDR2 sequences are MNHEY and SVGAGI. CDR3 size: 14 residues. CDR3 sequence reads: CASSLTGEGQPQHF. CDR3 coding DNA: TGTGCCAGCAGTTTGACAGGGGAGGGGCAGCCCCAGCATTTT.

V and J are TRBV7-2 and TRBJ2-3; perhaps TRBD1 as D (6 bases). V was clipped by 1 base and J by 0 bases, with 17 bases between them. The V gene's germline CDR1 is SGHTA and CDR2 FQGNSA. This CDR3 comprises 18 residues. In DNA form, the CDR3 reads TGTGCCAGCAGCTTAGGGCCAGGGGCTGGGGGTAGCACAGATACGCAGTATTTT. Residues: CASSLGPGAGGSTDTQYF.

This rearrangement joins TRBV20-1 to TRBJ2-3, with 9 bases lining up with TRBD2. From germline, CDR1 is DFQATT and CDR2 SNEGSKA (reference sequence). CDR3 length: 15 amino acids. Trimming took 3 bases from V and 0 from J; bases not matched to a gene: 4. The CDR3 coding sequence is TGCAGTGCTAGTAAGGCGGGGGGGAGCACAGATACGCAGTATTTT. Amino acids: CSASKAGGSTDTQYF.